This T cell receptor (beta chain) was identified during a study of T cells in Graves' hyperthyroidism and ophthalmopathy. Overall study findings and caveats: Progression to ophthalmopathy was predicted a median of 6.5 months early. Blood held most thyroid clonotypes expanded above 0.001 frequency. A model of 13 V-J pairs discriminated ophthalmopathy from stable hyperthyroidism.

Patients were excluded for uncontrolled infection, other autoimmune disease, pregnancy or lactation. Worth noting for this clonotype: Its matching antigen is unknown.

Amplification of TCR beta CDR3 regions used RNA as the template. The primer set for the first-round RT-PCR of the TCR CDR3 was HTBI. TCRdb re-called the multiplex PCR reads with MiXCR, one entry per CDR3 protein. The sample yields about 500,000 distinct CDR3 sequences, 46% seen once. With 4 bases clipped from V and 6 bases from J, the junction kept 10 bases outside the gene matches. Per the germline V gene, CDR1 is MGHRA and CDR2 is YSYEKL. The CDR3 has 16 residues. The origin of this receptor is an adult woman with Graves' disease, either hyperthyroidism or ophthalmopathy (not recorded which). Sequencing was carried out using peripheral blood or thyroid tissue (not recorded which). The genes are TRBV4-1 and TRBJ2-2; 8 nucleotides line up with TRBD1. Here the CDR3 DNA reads TGCGCCAGCAGCCGAAGACAGGGGTTGTGGTCCGGGGAGCTGTTTTTT. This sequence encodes CASSRRQGLWSGELFF.